This T cell receptor (beta chain) was recovered during a study of shared clonotypes between healthy human individuals. Measured with immunoSEQ multiplex PCR; TCRdb has only the in-frame clones, and not every one. This sample carries about 2.3 million clones, around 93% of them seen once, and the ten largest clones take 0.3% to 0.45%. The CDR3 totals 15 residues. V lost 5 bases and J lost 1, with 14 bases in between. Germline loops: CDR1 LGHNA, CDR2 YNFKEQ. The donors, healthy adults who were HIV-negative, had experienced no recent acute infections or vaccinations. The clonotype comes from a man in his late teens or twenties in good health. Some clones in this sample may be carry-over from other donors' samples. The rearrangement uses TRBV4-2 and TRBJ1-1; D possibly corresponds to TRBD1 (5 bases). Material: naive CD4+ T cells from PBMCs. The subset was: CD45RA+ positively selected. The CDR3 nucleotides read TGTGCCAGCAGCACATTGGGACTTCGGAACACTGAAGCTTTCTTT. This sequence encodes CASSTLGLRNTEAFF.